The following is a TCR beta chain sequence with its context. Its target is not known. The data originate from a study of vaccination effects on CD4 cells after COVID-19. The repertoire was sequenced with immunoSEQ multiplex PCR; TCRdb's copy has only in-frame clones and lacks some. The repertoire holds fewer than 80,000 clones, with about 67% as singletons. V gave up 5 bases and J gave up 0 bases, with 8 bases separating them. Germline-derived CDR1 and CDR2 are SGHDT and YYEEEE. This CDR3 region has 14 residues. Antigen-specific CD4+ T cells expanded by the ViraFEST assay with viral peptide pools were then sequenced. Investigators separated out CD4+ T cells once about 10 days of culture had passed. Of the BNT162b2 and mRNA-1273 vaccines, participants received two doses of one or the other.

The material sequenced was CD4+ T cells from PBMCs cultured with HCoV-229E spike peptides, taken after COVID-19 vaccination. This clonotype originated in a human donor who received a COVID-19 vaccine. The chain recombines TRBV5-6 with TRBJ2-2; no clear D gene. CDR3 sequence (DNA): TGTGCCAGCAGGGTCGTGGCGAACACCGGGGAGCTGTTTTTT. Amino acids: CASRVVANTGELFF.